This T cell receptor (beta chain) was documented in a study of T cell responses to AZD1222 COVID-19 vaccine. Study-wide findings and caveats: Donors, mostly white British, included more females; clonal diversity was possibly underestimated. Increases in Spike-specific TCR breadth and depth were seen after two AZD1222 doses.

The analysis combined second doses at about 4 or about 12 weeks. Measured with immunoSEQ multiplex PCR; TCRdb has only the in-frame clones, and not every one. The data contain about 200,000 clones, approximately 95% of them singletons. To note about this clone: What it recognizes is unknown.

The CDR3 is 14 residues long. V lost 5 bases, J lost 5 bases, and 15 bases lay in between. Germline V CDR1 and CDR2: MNHEY, SVGEGT. The receptor was isolated from an adult who received the AZD1222 COVID-19 vaccine. This specimen consisted of peripheral blood, obtained 28 days after the second AZD1222 dose. The rearrangement uses TRBV6-2 or TRBV6-3 and TRBJ1-2, with D unclear. The CDR3 spells CASSQDWAGYGYTF. The CDR3 coding sequence is TGTGCCAGCAGTCAGGACTGGGCTGGGTATGGCTACACCTTC.